Each of the 12 T cell receptor beta chains below was sequenced from the same sample in a study of blood T cell repertoires in COVID-19 (dated by TCRdb to 2020 to 2021). The library was produced with the immunoSEQ multiplex PCR assay. TCRdb took this table from immuneACCESS and kept in-frame rearrangements with V and J called. Such tables lack part of the clones; where checked against another copy, unresolved V genes explain under half of the gap, and the rest is unexplained. Present in this sample are approximately 65,000 clones, about 90% of which were seen just once. Of the sample, over 4% is held by the ten largest clones. Material for sequencing was peripheral blood. The receptor source for this set is a human donor in a cohort sampled during active COVID-19.

J is TRBJ1-1 and V is TRBV5-6; no definite D call. This CDR3 has 15 residues. Trimming removed 3 bases from V and 0 bases from J, with 12 bases in between. The germline gives CDR1 SGHDT, CDR2 YYEEEE. The CDR3 is CASSSRRGLNTEAFF. The CDR3 nucleotides read TGTGCCAGCAGCTCCCGTAGAGGGTTGAACACTGAAGCTTTCTTT.

The chain employs TRBV7-9 and TRBJ2-1; 9 bases are a match to TRBD2. Germline CDR1 reads SEHNR; CDR2 reads FQNEAQ (reference sequence). This CDR3 has 13 amino acids. V shed 5 bases, J shed 5 bases, and the junction held 1 base outside the gene matches. The chain's CDR3 is CASSRLADNEQFF. The CDR3 DNA follows: TGTGCCAGCAGCCGACTAGCGGACAATGAGCAGTTCTTC. The full variable domain, in which reference TRBV7-9 and TRBJ2-1 provide the parts outside the CDR3, is DTGVSQNPRHKITKRGQNVTFRCDPISEHNRLYWYRQTLGQGPEFLTYFQNEAQLEKSRLLSDRFSAERPKGSFSTLEIQRTEQGDSAMYLCASSRLADNEQFFGPGTRLTVL.

This clone turned up a few times. This rearrangement joins TRBV5-1 to TRBJ2-2, with 7 bases identical to TRBD2. V gave up 0 bases and J gave up 5 bases; unmatched junction bases: 7. Germline CDR1 SGHRS, CDR2 YFSETQ. The CDR3 loop spans 16 amino acids. The CDR3 nucleotides read TGCGCCAGCAGCTTGGTGGCGGGAGTCGGAACCGGGGAGCTGTTTTTT. This sequence encodes CASSLVAGVGTGELFF.

This chain uses TRBV5-1 with TRBJ2-5, with TRBD2 matching over 8 bases. There are 14 residues in the CDR3. V trimming: 2 bases; J trimming: 4 bases; junction bases outside the gene matches: 4. Germline V lookup: CDR1 SGHRS, CDR2 YFSETQ. The CDR3 here is CASSFGTSTETQYF. The CDR3 DNA follows: TGCGCCAGCAGCTTCGGGACTAGTACAGAGACCCAGTACTTC. Complete variable domain (other parts from reference TRBV5-1 and TRBJ2-5): KAGVTQTPRYLIKTRGQQVTLSCSPISGHRSVSWYQQTPGQGLQFLFEYFSETQRNKGNFPGRFSGRQFSNSRSEMNVSTLELGDSALYLCASSFGTSTETQYFGPGTRLLVL.

This clone was counted a single time. The chain joins TRBV7-2 to TRBJ2-1; perhaps TRBD2 as D (7 bases). Germline V gives CDR1 SGHTA, CDR2 FQGNSA. V was trimmed by 8 bases and J by 8 bases, leaving 19 bases between them. This CDR3 spans 14 amino acids. The CDR3 is CASSKGGLADEQFF. Here the CDR3 DNA reads TGTGCCAGCTCCAAGGGGGGGCTGGCGGATGAGCAGTTCTTC.

The chain employs TRBV3-1 (or the pseudogene TRBV3-2) and TRBJ2-1, with 7 bases lining up with TRBD2. CDR3 length equals 18 residues. Germline V CDR1 and CDR2: LGHDT, YNNKEL (reference sequence). Losses at the gene ends were 2 bases for V and 4 bases for J; bases not matched to a gene: 14. The chain's CDR3 is CASSQKQWGRTRYNEQFF. CDR3 DNA: TGTGCCAGCAGCCAAAAGCAATGGGGCAGGACTAGATACAATGAGCAGTTCTTC.

The chain employs TRBV29-1 and TRBJ1-2; maybe TRBD1 (6 bases). The V end was cut by 2 bases, the J end by 0 bases, with 7 bases between. The V gene's germline CDR1 is SQVTM and CDR2 ANQGSEA. The CDR3 consists of 13 residues. The CDR3 is CSVERTANYGYTF. CDR3 DNA sequence: TGCAGCGTTGAAAGGACAGCTAACTATGGCTACACCTTC.

V and J are TRBV5-1 and TRBJ1-1, with TRBD1 matching 9 bases. J gave up 5 bases and V 3 bases, and 2 bases lay outside the gene matches. CDR3 length equals 13 residues. Germline V CDR1 and CDR2: SGHRS, YFSETQ. CDR3 protein: CASSYGQGTEAFF. The CDR3 DNA reads TGCGCCAGCAGCTACGGACAGGGGACTGAAGCTTTCTTT.

V and J are TRBV5-4 and TRBJ2-3, with a tentative D call TRBD1 (7 bases). The germline V gene encodes CDR1 SGHNT and CDR2 YYREEE (reference sequence). With 4 bases removed from V and 0 bases from J, the gap between germline ends came to 15 bases. The CDR3 runs 16 residues. The DNA of the CDR3 is TGTGCCAGCAGCCATGCAGGGGGACTGAGCACAGATACGCAGTATTTT. Amino acids: CASSHAGGLSTDTQYF.

V usage is TRBV7-2 and J usage is TRBJ2-5, with a tentative D call TRBD1 (5 bases). CDR3 length: 16 amino acids. CDR1 SGHTA and CDR2 FQGNSA come from the germline V gene. The V gene lost 4 bases and the J gene lost 1 base, with 16 bases spanning the gap. For the CDR3, the DNA is TGTGCCAGCAGCTCTAGAAATAGTAGGGGCCAAGAGACCCAGTACTTC. Translated, it gives CASSSRNSRGQETQYF.

This chain uses TRBV2 with TRBJ2-7, with 9 bases aligning to TRBD2. V dropped 8 bases and J dropped 5; count of bases not matched to a gene: 13. CDR1 is SNHLY and CDR2 is FYNNEI in the germline V gene. The CDR3 is 15 residues long. The CDR3 spells CASGKSRTSVDEQYF. The CDR3 DNA reads TGTGCCAGCGGTAAAAGTCGGACTAGCGTCGACGAGCAGTACTTC.

The CDR3 loop is CASSLVQGGGETQYF. DNA of the CDR3: TGTGCCAGCAGCTTAGTTCAGGGCGGGGGAGAGACCCAGTACTTC. This chain uses TRBV7-2 with TRBJ2-5; 7 positions agree with TRBD2. This CDR3 region has 15 residues. Germline CDR1 reads SGHTA; CDR2 reads FQGNSA. V gave up 1 base and J gave up 4 bases; unmatched junction bases: 6.